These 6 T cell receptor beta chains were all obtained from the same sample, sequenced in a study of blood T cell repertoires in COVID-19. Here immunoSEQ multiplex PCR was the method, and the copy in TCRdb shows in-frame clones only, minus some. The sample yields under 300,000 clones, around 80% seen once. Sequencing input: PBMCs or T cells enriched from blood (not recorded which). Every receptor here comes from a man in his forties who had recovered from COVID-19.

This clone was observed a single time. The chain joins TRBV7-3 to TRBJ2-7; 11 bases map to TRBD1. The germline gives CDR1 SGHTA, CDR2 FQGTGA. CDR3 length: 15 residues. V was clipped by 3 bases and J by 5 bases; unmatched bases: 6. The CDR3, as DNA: TGTGCCAGCAGCTTTCCGGGACAGGGGGTGAACGAGCAGTACTTC. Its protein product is CASSFPGQGVNEQYF.

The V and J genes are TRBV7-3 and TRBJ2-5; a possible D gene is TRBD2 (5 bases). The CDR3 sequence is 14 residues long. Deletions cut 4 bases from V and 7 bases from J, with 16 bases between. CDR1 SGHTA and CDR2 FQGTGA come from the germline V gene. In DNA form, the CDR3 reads TGTGCCAGCAGCTCCACTAGTCCCCTTGCGACCCAGTACTTC. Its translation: CASSSTSPLATQYF.

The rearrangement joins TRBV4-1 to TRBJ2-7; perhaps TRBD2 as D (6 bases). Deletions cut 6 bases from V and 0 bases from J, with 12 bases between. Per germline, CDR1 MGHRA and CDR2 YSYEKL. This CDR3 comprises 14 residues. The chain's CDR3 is CASRNLGSSYEQYF. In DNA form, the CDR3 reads TGCGCCAGCAGAAACCTCGGGAGCTCCTACGAGCAGTACTTC.

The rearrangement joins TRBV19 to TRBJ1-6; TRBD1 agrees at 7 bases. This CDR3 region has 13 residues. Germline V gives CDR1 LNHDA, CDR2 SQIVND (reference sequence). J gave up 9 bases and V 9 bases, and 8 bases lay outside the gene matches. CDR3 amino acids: CASNQGGASPLHF. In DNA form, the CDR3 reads TGTGCCAGCAATCAGGGGGGAGCTTCACCCCTCCACTTT.

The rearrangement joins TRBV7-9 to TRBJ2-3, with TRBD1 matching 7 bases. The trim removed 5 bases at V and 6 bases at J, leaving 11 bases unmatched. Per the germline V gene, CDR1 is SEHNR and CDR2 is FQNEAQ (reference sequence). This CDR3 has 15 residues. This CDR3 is CASSLQGLFRDTQYF. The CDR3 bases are TGTGCCAGCAGCCTACAGGGGTTATTTCGGGATACGCAGTATTTT.

The chain's CDR3 is CASSEFGADSNQPQHF. Here the CDR3 DNA reads TGTGCCAGCAGTGAATTTGGAGCCGATAGCAATCAGCCCCAGCATTTT. This chain connects TRBV2 to TRBJ1-5; D is unresolved. Germline assignment: CDR1 SNHLY and CDR2 FYNNEI. V lost 2 bases and J lost 0, with 11 bases in between. The CDR3 is 16 residues long. The whole variable domain, remainder taken from reference TRBV2 and TRBJ1-5, is EPEVTQTPSHQVTQMGQEVILRCVPISNHLYFYWYRQILGQKVEFLVSFYNNEISEKSEIFDDQFSVERPDGSNFTLKIRSTKLEDSAMYFCASSEFGADSNQPQHFGDGTRLSIL.